This TCR beta chain originates from a study of CD8 T cells in Susac syndrome. The overall study: There were Susac syndrome patients who were therapy-naive at blood draw, others on corticosteroids, and others on intravenous immunoglobulin alone.

CD8+ and CD4+ blood T cells underwent TCR beta sequencing. TEMRA cells were enriched by FACS, while CD8+ and CD4+ T cells were obtained through a negative isolation that was performed magnetically. Germline trimming cut 5 bases from V and 4 bases from J; bases unmatched to any gene: 6. The CDR3 consists of 16 residues. Germline V gene lookup returns CDR1 SGHTA and CDR2 FQGNSA. RNA, at about 0.45 to 1 ug, was reverse transcribed with random hexamers. Multiplex immunoSEQ PCR targeted 54 Vbeta and 13 Jbeta TCR beta segments. MiXCR, applied by TCRdb to the immunoSEQ multiplex PCR reads, yields one record per CDR3 protein. The repertoire includes approximately 190,000 distinct CDR3 sequences, roughly nine tenths of them detected once, and around 0.1% sits in the top ten.

This TCR was recovered from a human donor with Susac syndrome. The J gene is TRBJ2-1, the V gene TRBV7-2; 12 bases are shared with TRBD2. The sample taken for sequencing was CD4+ T cells from PBMCs. This chain's CDR3 is CASSQWGTSGYNEQFF. CDR3 DNA sequence: TGTGCCAGCAGCCAATGGGGGACTAGCGGGTACAATGAGCAGTTCTTC.